This T cell receptor beta chain was sequenced in a study of T-cell memory formation after mild COVID-19. Notes on the study in general: Memory cells collected pre-infection included some clones that later responded, suggesting cross-reactive memory joined. CD4/CD8 balance characterized clones contracting day 15 to 85, and CD4+ skew characterized later expanders.

TCRdb processed the 5' RACE reads anew with MiXCR; each CDR3 protein has one entry. The profile covers over 500,000 distinct CDR3 sequences, with 15% to 20% appearing a single time and around 8.1% taken by the ten largest. V lost 3 bases, J lost 4 bases, and 10 bases lay in between. CDR3 length: 14 residues. Germline lookup yields CDR1 SNHLY and CDR2 FYNNEI. This clonotype was counted only a few times. The antigen remains unidentified. The clonotype comes from an adult woman who had mild COVID-19 (a few samples of this study predate the infection). Cell type and time point are not known. What was sequenced was PBMCs or a T cell subset sorted from them (not recorded which). The gene calls are TRBV2 and TRBJ2-1; no firm D call. In DNA, the CDR3 is TGTGCCAGCAGTGATCGGTCCAAGTACAATGAGCAGTTCTTC. Protein product: CASSDRSKYNEQFF.